The text below deals with one T cell receptor beta chain. Looked up from germline, CDR1 is SQVTM and CDR2 is ANQGSEA. The CDR3 totals 15 residues. V lost 7 bases and J lost 2; bases outside the gene matches: 10. TCRdb keeps only in-frame clones here, not all; method: immunoSEQ multiplex PCR. The table includes more than 250,000 clones, around 86% detected once. The sample belongs to a study of blood T cell repertoires in COVID-19. The specimen was peripheral blood. J is TRBJ2-3 and V is TRBV29-1; 9 nucleotides match TRBD2. The receptor's source is a woman in her fifties or sixties with acute or convalescent COVID-19. CDR3 protein: CSEERLAGNTDTQYF. CDR3 in DNA: TGCAGCGAAGAACGTCTAGCGGGAAACACAGATACGCAGTATTTT.